These 32 T cell receptor beta chains share one sample of origin, sequenced in a study of blood T cell repertoires in COVID-19. The protocol was immunoSEQ multiplex PCR, while the TCRdb copy is restricted to in-frame clones and leaves out a portion. The profile shows about 98,000 clones, 70% to 85% of them singletons. The sequencing sample was made of peripheral blood. All receptors come from a man in his 70s with active or convalescent COVID-19.

This clone was observed once. The chain is built from TRBV21-1 and TRBJ1-1. TRBV21-1 is described as a pseudogene. CDR3 length: 14 residues. The CDR3 is CASKEVRSNTEAFF. As DNA, the CDR3 is TGTGCCAGCAAAGAGGTCAGATCGAACACTGAAGCTTTCTTT.

In its sample, this clone was seen once. This chain joins TRBV5-1 and TRBJ2-7; TRBD2 aligns across 8 bases. This CDR3 contains 13 residues. J lost 2 bases, V lost 4 bases, and 2 bases had no gene match. Germline V gene sequence: CDR1 SGHRS, CDR2 YFSETQ. This CDR3 reads CASSTAGAYEQYF. The DNA of the CDR3 is TGCGCCAGCAGCACAGCGGGGGCCTACGAGCAGTACTTC.

This rearrangement joins TRBV7-9 to TRBJ2-7; TRBD1 might be the D (7 bases). Germline lookup yields CDR1 SEHNR and CDR2 FQNEAQ (reference sequence). This CDR3 region has 15 residues. Trimming took 4 bases from V and 0 from J, leaving 13 bases between them. CDR3 region: CASSYSQGGSYEQYF. CDR3 bases: TGTGCCAGCAGCTATTCCCAGGGGGGCTCCTACGAGCAGTACTTC.

This rearrangement joins TRBV30 to TRBJ2-7, with 7 bases that match TRBD1. CDR1 and CDR2 (germline): GTSNPN, SVGIG (reference sequence). The CDR3 extends over 13 amino acids. V shed 5 bases and J 7 bases; nucleotides not matched to a gene: 11. CDR3 sequence (DNA): TGTGCCTGGGGTGGACAGGTGCCTGGAGAGCAGTACTTC. It specifies CAWGGQVPGEQYF.

This clone has just one count. The chain has TRBV18 and TRBJ1-1; D is perhaps TRBD1 (6 bases). The CDR3 consists of 13 residues. V lost 3 bases and J 4 bases, leaving 9 bases between the germline ends. Germline values: CDR1 KGHSH, CDR2 LQKENI. DNA of the CDR3: TGTGCCAGCTCACCTTCAGGGGCCACTGAAGCTTTCTTT. This sequence encodes CASSPSGATEAFF.

The V call is TRBV19, the J call TRBJ1-5; possible D gene TRBD1, 6 bases. There are 16 residues in the CDR3. V was trimmed by 6 bases and J by 5 bases, leaving 20 bases between them. The V gene's germline CDR1 is LNHDA and CDR2 SQIVND (reference sequence). The CDR3 here is CASSNPGQRNDQPQHF. CDR3 nucleotide sequence: TGTGCCAGTAGCAATCCGGGACAAAGGAACGATCAGCCCCAGCATTTT.

The chain is built from TRBV7-9 and TRBJ1-3, with TRBD1 matching over 8 bases. This CDR3 has 16 residues. Germline V lookup: CDR1 SEHNR, CDR2 FQNEAQ (reference sequence). The junction had 14 bases not matched to a gene; V was cut back by 5 bases and J by 8 bases. This CDR3 is CASSPKDRASRDTIYF. DNA of the CDR3: TGTGCCAGCAGCCCTAAGGACAGGGCCTCTCGGGACACCATATATTTT. The full variable domain, in which reference TRBV7-9 and TRBJ1-3 provide the parts outside the CDR3, is DTGVSQNPRHKITKRGQNVTFRCDPISEHNRLYWYRQTLGQGPEFLTYFQNEAQLEKSRLLSDRFSAERPKGSFSTLEIQRTEQGDSAMYLCASSPKDRASRDTIYFGEGSWLTVV.

V is TRBV6-5 and J is TRBJ2-3, with D perhaps matching TRBD2 (5 bases). Germline CDR1 and CDR2: MNHEY and SVGAGI. Trimming shortened V by 8 bases and J by 6 bases, and 9 bases separated the two germline ends. This CDR3 comprises 11 residues. CDR3 sequence: CASYGGDTQYF. CDR3 DNA: TGTGCCAGCTATGGCGGGGATACGCAGTATTTT.

This clone has a single count. V usage is TRBV20-1 and J usage is TRBJ2-3; tentatively, D is TRBD1 (5 bases). The CDR3 contains 15 residues. The V end lost 3 bases, the J end lost 4 bases, and 17 bases lay between the germline ends. Germline values: CDR1 DFQATT, CDR2 SNEGSKA (reference sequence). This CDR3 reads CSASLRHRGPDTQYF. The CDR3 DNA reads as TGCAGTGCTAGTTTGAGACATAGGGGCCCAGATACGCAGTATTTT.

V is TRBV7-2 and J is TRBJ2-2; 8 bases align to TRBD2. This CDR3 has 16 residues. V trimming: 4 bases; J trimming: 6 bases; junction bases outside the gene matches: 10. Germline assignment: CDR1 SGHTA and CDR2 FQGNSA. CDR3 bases: TGTGCCAGCAGCTGGTCCGGCGGGGGGCTCGCCGGGGAGCTGTTTTTT. It translates to CASSWSGGGLAGELFF.

The chain links TRBV18 to TRBJ2-7, with TRBD2 matching over 9 bases. The junction had 2 bases not matched to a gene; V was cut back by 0 bases and J by 2 bases. The CDR3 length is 15 residues. Germline V lookup: CDR1 KGHSH, CDR2 LQKENI. The CDR3 nucleotides are TGTGCCAGCTCACCACCTTTAGCGGGGGCCTACGAGCAGTACTTC. Amino acids: CASSPPLAGAYEQYF.

The chain combines TRBV19 with TRBJ1-2; possibly TRBD1 for D (5 bases). Between the trimmed V and J ends, which lost 5 bases and 8 bases, there was a span of 15 bases. Germline V gene sequence: CDR1 LNHDA, CDR2 SQIVND (reference sequence). The CDR3 is made up of 13 amino acids. This CDR3 is CASSFLKGHGYTF. In DNA, the CDR3 is TGTGCCAGTAGTTTCTTAAAGGGGCACGGCTACACCTTC.

The rearrangement links TRBV30 to TRBJ2-3; possibly TRBD2 for D (5 bases). V lost 3 bases, J lost 2 bases, and 15 bases lay in between. Germline assignment: CDR1 GTSNPN and CDR2 SVGIG (reference sequence). The length of the CDR3 is 15 residues. For the CDR3, the DNA is TGTGCCTGGAGGACTGGTGGGAGTTTCACAGATACGCAGTATTTT. This encodes CAWRTGGSFTDTQYF.

In regard to this clone: This same CDR3 is encoded by further DNA sequences in the sample. The rearrangement joins TRBV7-6 to TRBJ1-5, with D hard to call. CDR3 size: 15 residues. The germline V gene has CDR1 SGHVS and CDR2 FNYEAQ. The V end was cut by 1 base, the J end by 0 bases, with 7 bases between. The CDR3 nucleotides are TGTGCCAGCAGCTTAGACAGTTATAGCAATCAGCCCCAGCATTTT. Translating it yields CASSLDSYSNQPQHF.

This chain links TRBV5-4 with TRBJ1-3; 9 bases line up with TRBD1. This CDR3 comprises 18 residues. Germline CDR1 is SGHNT and CDR2 is YYREEE (reference sequence). V lost 2 bases and J lost 0; bases outside the gene matches: 9. CDR3 coding DNA: TGTGCCAGCAGCTTACAGGGGGCACGGTCAAGCTCTGGAAACACCATATATTTT. Its protein product is CASSLQGARSSSGNTIYF.

The chain combines TRBV6-5 with TRBJ1-3; 8 bases are shared with TRBD1. The CDR3 extends over 14 amino acids. The ends lost 7 bases at V and 2 bases at J; junction bases unmatched: 4. Germline lookup yields CDR1 MNHEY and CDR2 SVGAGI. CDR3 nucleotide sequence: TGTGCCAGCACTATACAGGGGGCTGGAAACACCATATATTTT. This codes for CASTIQGAGNTIYF.

The chain couples TRBV7-2 to TRBJ2-1, with D perhaps TRBD1 (6 bases). V lost 4 bases and J lost 6, with 10 bases in between. In germline, CDR1 is SGHTA, CDR2 FQGNSA. This CDR3 is 13 amino acids long. This chain's CDR3 is CASSSDRFNEQFF. CDR3 nucleotides: TGTGCCAGCAGCTCGGACAGATTCAATGAGCAGTTCTTC.

V is TRBV7-9 and J is TRBJ1-3, with D unresolved. From germline, CDR1 is SEHNR and CDR2 FQNEAQ (reference sequence). The CDR3 loop spans 15 amino acids. Trimming removed 2 bases at V and 2 bases at J, with 10 bases between. The CDR3, as DNA: TGTGCCAGCAGCTTAACCCAACACACTGGAAACACCATATATTTT. It encodes CASSLTQHTGNTIYF.

This chain connects TRBV29-1 to TRBJ2-3; D remains ambiguous. This CDR3 contains 12 residues. Looked up from germline, CDR1 is SQVTM and CDR2 is ANQGSEA. Between the trimmed V and J ends, which lost 8 bases and 6 bases, there was a span of 15 bases. The CDR3 DNA is TGCAGCCTAGTCGTAAGTGGGGATACGCAGTATTTT. Encoded protein: CSLVVSGDTQYF.

The rearrangement links TRBV4-1 to TRBJ2-1; D ambiguous. CDR1 is MGHRA, CDR2 YSYEKL, per germline. The CDR3 spans 15 residues. V was cut by 4 bases and J by 8 bases, with 18 bases left in between. Here the CDR3 reads CASSRAGSRLDEQFF. CDR3 nucleotide sequence: TGCGCCAGCAGCCGAGCCGGCTCTCGACTGGATGAGCAGTTCTTC.

J is TRBJ1-1 and V is TRBV6-5; weak D call: TRBD1 (6 bases). Trimming removed 2 bases from V and 3 bases from J, with 10 bases in between. The CDR3 totals 14 residues. CDR1 is MNHEY, CDR2 SVGAGI, per germline. DNA of the CDR3: TGTGCCAGCAGTTACCAGGGGACATACACTGAAGCTTTCTTT. As protein: CASSYQGTYTEAFF.

This clone was seen a few times. The V gene is TRBV5-6, the J gene TRBJ1-2, with 8 bases identical to TRBD1. After removal of 3 bases from V and 8 bases from J, the junction contained 9 bases not matched to a gene. Germline CDR1 SGHDT, CDR2 YYEEEE. This CDR3 comprises 14 residues. The CDR3 sequence: CASSSSTGAAGYTF. The CDR3 nucleotides are TGTGCCAGCAGCTCCTCGACAGGGGCGGCCGGCTACACCTTC.

V gene TRBV4-2 combines with J gene TRBJ2-1, with TRBD2 matching 7 bases. Germline CDR1 and CDR2: LGHNA and YNFKEQ. The trim removed 0 bases at V and 8 bases at J, leaving 7 bases unmatched. The CDR3 consists of 15 residues. The DNA for the CDR3 is TGTGCCAGCAGCCAAGAATCGGGACTATTTGATGAGCAGTTCTTC. This sequence encodes CASSQESGLFDEQFF.

The chain combines TRBV3-1 (or the pseudogene TRBV3-2) with TRBJ2-2; 7 nucleotides match TRBD1. The trim removed 1 base at V and 4 bases at J, leaving 6 bases unmatched. Germline CDR1 reads LGHDT; CDR2 reads YNNKEL (reference sequence). The CDR3 loop spans 16 amino acids. In DNA, the CDR3 is TGTGCCAGCAGCCAAGTAGACAGGGAGCCCACCGGGGAGCTGTTTTTT. Translating it yields CASSQVDREPTGELFF.

The chain employs TRBV12-5 and TRBJ2-7, with TRBD2 identical over 8 bases. This CDR3 contains 14 residues. Germline CDR1 LGHNT, CDR2 FRNRAP. After removal of 1 base from V and 2 bases from J, the junction contained 1 base not matched to a gene. The CDR3: CASGLGRGAYEQYF. The CDR3 DNA is TGTGCTAGTGGTTTGGGGCGGGGGGCCTACGAGCAGTACTTC.

The rearrangement links TRBV5-4 to TRBJ2-3; 7 bases are a match to TRBD1. With 3 bases clipped from V and 0 bases from J, the junction kept 10 bases outside the gene matches. Germline V lookup: CDR1 SGHNT, CDR2 YYREEE (reference sequence). The CDR3 is made up of 17 amino acids. The CDR3 here is CASSSPGQPTSTDTQYF. The DNA for the CDR3 is TGTGCCAGCAGCTCACCGGGACAGCCTACTAGCACAGATACGCAGTATTTT.

This chain's CDR3 is CASSHRYYEQYF. In nucleotides, the CDR3 is TGTGCCAGCAGTCACAGATACTACGAGCAGTACTTC. The rearrangement uses TRBV6-6 and TRBJ2-7, with D unclear. Trimming cost V 5 bases and J 3 bases, with 8 bases left between them. The CDR3 covers 12 residues. CDR1 and CDR2 (germline): MNHNY, SVGAGI (reference sequence).

The V call is TRBV5-1, the J call TRBJ2-5; D remains unclear. In germline, CDR1 is SGHRS, CDR2 YFSETQ. CDR3 length: 16 residues. With 0 bases removed from V and 2 bases from J, the gap between germline ends came to 14 bases. CDR3 protein: CASSLAIRSGQETQYF. CDR3 bases: TGCGCCAGCAGCTTGGCTATAAGGTCAGGACAAGAGACCCAGTACTTC. The whole variable domain, filled in from reference TRBV5-1 and TRBJ2-5, reads KAGVTQTPRYLIKTRGQQVTLSCSPISGHRSVSWYQQTPGQGLQFLFEYFSETQRNKGNFPGRFSGRQFSNSRSEMNVSTLELGDSALYLCASSLAIRSGQETQYFGPGTRLLVL.

The chain combines TRBV7-9 with TRBJ1-2; TRBD1 matches at 7 bases. V gave up 5 bases and J gave up 3 bases; unmatched junction bases: 3. Germline V gene lookup returns CDR1 SEHNR and CDR2 FQNEAQ (reference sequence). The CDR3 has 13 amino acids. The CDR3 bases are TGTGCCAGCAGCCAAACAGGGGACTATGGCTACACCTTC. As protein: CASSQTGDYGYTF.

This chain uses TRBV7-9 with TRBJ2-2, with TRBD1 matching 9 bases. There are 14 residues in the CDR3. Germline CDR1 reads SEHNR; CDR2 reads FQNEAQ (reference sequence). Germline trimming cut 5 bases from V and 9 bases from J; bases unmatched to any gene: 7. For the CDR3, the DNA is TGTGCCAGCAGCCTGGACAGGGGAGGCCGGGAGCTGTTTTTT. It yields the protein CASSLDRGGRELFF.

This clone was seen only once. This rearrangement joins TRBV18 to TRBJ1-2; 9 positions match TRBD1. V was pared by 6 bases and J by 4 bases, with 3 bases of the junction left unmatched. CDR1 is KGHSH and CDR2 is LQKENI in the germline V gene. The CDR3 length is 13 residues. The CDR3 protein is CASSTGGVYGYTF. The CDR3 DNA reads TGTGCCAGCTCCACAGGGGGCGTCTATGGCTACACCTTC.

This clone was found a few times. The V and J genes are TRBV30 and TRBJ2-5, with a possible D match to TRBD2 (5 bases). Germline values: CDR1 GTSNPN, CDR2 SVGIG (reference sequence). This CDR3 region has 13 residues. Trimming removed 2 bases at V and 7 bases at J, with 14 bases between. The CDR3 bases are TGTGCCTGGAGTCCTACTAGTACACGGACCCAGTACTTC. This translates into CAWSPTSTRTQYF.